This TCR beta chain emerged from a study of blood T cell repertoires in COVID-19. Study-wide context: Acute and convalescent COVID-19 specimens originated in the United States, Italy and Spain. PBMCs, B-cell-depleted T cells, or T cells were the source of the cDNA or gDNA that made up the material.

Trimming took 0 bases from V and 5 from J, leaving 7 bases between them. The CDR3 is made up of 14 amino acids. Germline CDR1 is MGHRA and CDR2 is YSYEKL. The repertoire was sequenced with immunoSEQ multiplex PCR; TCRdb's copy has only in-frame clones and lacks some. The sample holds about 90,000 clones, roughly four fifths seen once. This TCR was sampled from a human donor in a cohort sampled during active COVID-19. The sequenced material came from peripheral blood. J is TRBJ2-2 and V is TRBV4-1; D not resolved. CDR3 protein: CASSQDPRTGELFF. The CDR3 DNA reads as TGCGCCAGCAGCCAAGATCCCAGAACCGGGGAGCTGTTTTTT.